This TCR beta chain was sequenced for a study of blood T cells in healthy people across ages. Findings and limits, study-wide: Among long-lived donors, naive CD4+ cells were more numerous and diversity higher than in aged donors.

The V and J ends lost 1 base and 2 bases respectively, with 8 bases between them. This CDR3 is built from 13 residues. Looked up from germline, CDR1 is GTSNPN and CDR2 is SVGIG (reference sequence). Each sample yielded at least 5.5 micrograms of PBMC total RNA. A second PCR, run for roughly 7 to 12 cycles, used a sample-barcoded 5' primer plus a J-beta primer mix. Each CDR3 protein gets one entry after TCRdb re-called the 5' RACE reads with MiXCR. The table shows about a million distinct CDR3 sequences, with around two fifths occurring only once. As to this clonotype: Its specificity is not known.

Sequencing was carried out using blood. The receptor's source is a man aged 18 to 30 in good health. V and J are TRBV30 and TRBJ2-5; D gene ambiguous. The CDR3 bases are TGTGCCTGGAGTGCAGCCGTACAAGAGACCCAGTACTTC. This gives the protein CAWSAAVQETQYF.